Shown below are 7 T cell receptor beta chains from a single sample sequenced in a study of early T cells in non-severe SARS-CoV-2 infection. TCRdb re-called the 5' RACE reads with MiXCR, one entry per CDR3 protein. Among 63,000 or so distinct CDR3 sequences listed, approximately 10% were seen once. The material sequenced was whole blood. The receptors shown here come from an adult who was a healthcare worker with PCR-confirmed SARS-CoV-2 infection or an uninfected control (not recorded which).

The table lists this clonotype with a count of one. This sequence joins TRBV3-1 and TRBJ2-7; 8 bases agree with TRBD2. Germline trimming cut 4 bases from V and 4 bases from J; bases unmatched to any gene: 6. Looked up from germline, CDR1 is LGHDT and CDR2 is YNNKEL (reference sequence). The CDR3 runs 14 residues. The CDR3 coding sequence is TGTGCCAGCAGCCCGGGACTAGAGGGGTACGAGCAGTACTTC. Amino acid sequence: CASSPGLEGYEQYF.

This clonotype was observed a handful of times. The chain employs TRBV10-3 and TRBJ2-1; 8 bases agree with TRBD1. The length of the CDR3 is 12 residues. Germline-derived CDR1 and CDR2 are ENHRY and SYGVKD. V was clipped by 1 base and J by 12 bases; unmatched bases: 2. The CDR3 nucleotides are TGTGCCATCAGTGAGTTTGACAGGGGGCAGTTCTTC. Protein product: CAISEFDRGQFF.

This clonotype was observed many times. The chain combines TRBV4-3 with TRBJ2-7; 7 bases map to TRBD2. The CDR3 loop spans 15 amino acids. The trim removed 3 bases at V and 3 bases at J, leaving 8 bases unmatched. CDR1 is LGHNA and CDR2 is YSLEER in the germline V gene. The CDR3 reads CASSHGAGGSYEQYF. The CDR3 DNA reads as TGCGCCAGCAGCCATGGCGCGGGCGGGAGCTACGAGCAGTACTTC.

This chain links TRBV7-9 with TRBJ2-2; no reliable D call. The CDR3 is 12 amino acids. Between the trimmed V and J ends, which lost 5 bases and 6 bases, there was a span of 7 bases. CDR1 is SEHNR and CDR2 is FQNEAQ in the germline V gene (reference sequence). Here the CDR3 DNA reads TGTGCCAGCAGCGGTACTGCCGGGGAGCTGTTTTTT. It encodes CASSGTAGELFF.

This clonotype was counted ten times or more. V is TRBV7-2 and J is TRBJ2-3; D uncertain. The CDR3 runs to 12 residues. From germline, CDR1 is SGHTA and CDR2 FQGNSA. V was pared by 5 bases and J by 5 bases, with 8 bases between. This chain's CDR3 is CASSMARDTQYF. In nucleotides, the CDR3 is TGTGCCAGCAGCATGGCCAGAGATACGCAGTATTTT.

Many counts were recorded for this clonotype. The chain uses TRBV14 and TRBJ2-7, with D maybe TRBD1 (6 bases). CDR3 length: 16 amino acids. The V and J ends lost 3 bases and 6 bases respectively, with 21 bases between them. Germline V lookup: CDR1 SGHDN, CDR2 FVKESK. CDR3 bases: TGTGCCAGCAGCCATTTCAACCCAGGGGATTTCTCCGAGCAGTACTTC. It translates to CASSHFNPGDFSEQYF.

In nucleotides, the CDR3 is TGTGCCAGCAGCATATCCACCGACAAGCAGTTCTTC. Amino acid sequence: CASSISTDKQFF. The chain is built from TRBV7-9 and TRBJ2-1; D remains ambiguous. This CDR3 is 12 amino acids long. Germline loops: CDR1 SEHNR, CDR2 FQNEAQ (reference sequence). V was pared by 5 bases and J by 11 bases, with 13 bases between.